The T cell receptor beta chain described here comes from a study of blood T cells in healthy people across ages. Study context: Capture by template switching was about one barcoded beta molecule per two T cells.

A remark on this clonotype: Its antigen remains unknown.

Regarding the study as a whole: Across the age range, TCR beta diversity per million T cells fell in a roughly linear way.

A second PCR, run for roughly 7 to 12 cycles, used a sample-barcoded 5' primer plus a J-beta primer mix. TCRdb re-analysed the 5' RACE reads in MiXCR, keeping a single row per CDR3 protein. The table records 1.5 million or so distinct CDR3 sequences, around two fifths of them present only once. V shed 2 bases and J shed 6 bases, with 13 bases lying between them. The CDR3 has 15 residues. Germline assignment: CDR1 MNHEY and CDR2 SVGEGT. What was sequenced was blood. The genes are TRBV6-2 or TRBV6-3 and TRBJ1-4, with a weak D call TRBD1 (5 bases). The sequence was obtained from a young woman in good health. CDR3 sequence: CASSYGAGGHEKLFF. DNA for the CDR3: TGTGCCAGCAGTTACGGGGCAGGTGGCCATGAAAAACTGTTTTTT.